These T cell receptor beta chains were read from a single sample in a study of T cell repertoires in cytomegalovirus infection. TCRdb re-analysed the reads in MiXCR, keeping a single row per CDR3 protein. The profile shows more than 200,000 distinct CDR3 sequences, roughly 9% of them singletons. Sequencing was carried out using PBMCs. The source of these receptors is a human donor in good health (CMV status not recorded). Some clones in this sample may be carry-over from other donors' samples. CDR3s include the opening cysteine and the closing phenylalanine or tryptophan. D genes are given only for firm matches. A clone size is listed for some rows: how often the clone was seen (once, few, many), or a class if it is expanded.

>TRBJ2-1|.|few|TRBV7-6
CASSLEAGHRNEQFF
TGTGCCAGCAGCTTAGAAGCGGGACATCGGAATGAGCAGTTCTTC
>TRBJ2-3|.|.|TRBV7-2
CASSHSQSTQYF
TGTGCCAGCAGCCACAGCCAGAGTACGCAGTATTTT
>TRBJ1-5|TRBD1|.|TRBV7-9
CASSLVWGQGQDQPQHF
TGTGCCAGCAGCTTAGTTTGGGGACAGGGCCAAGATCAGCCCCAGCATTTT
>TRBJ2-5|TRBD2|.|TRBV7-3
CASSIGASGGNQETQYF
TGTGCCAGCAGCATCGGGGCTAGCGGGGGGAACCAAGAGACCCAGTACTTC
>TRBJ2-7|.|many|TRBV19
CASSIRGYEQYF
TGTGCCAGTAGTATTCGTGGCTACGAGCAGTACTTC
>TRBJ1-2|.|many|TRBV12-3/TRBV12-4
CASRATGSYGYTF
TGTGCCAGCAGGGCAACGGGCTCCTATGGCTACACCTTC
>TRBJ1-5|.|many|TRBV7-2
CASSGTGTLGNQPQHF
TGTGCCAGCAGCGGTACAGGGACCCTTGGCAATCAGCCCCAGCATTTT
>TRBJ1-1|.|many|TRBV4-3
CASSQERKYEAFF
TGCGCCAGCAGCCAAGAGAGGAAATATGAAGCTTTCTTT
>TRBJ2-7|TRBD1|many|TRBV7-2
CASSVTGGGSYEQYF
TGTGCCAGCAGCGTGACAGGGGGAGGTTCCTACGAGCAGTACTTC
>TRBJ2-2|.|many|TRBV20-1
CSARDGRVSSNTGELFF
TGCAGTGCTAGAGATGGGAGAGTCTCCTCGAACACCGGGGAGCTGTTTTTT
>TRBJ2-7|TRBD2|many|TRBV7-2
CASSLVLANYEQYF
TGTGCCAGCAGCTTAGTACTAGCGAACTACGAGCAGTACTTC
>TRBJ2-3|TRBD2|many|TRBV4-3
CASSQEARLAGKADTQYF
TGCGCCAGCAGCCAAGAAGCCCGACTAGCGGGAAAGGCAGATACGCAGTATTTT
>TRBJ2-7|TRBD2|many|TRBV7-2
CASSPQRLAGVSYEQYF
TGTGCCAGCAGCCCCCAGCGGCTAGCGGGGGTCTCCTACGAGCAGTACTTC
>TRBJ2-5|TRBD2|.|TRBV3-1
CASSHWTSGEETQYF
TGTGCCAGCAGCCACTGGACTAGCGGGGAAGAGACCCAGTACTTC